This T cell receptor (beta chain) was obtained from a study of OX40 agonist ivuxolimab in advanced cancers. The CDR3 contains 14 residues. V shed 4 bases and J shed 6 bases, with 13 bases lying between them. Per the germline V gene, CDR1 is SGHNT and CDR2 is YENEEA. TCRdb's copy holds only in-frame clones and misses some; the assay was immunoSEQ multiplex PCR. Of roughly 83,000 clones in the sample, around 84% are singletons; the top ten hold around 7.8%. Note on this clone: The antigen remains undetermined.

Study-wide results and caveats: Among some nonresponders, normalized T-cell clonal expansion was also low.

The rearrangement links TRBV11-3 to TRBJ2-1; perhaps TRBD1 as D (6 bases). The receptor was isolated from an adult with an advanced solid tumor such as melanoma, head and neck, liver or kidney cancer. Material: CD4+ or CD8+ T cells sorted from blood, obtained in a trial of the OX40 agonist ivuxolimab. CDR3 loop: CASSSHGQPNEQFF. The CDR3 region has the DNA TGTGCCAGCAGCTCCCACGGACAGCCCAATGAGCAGTTCTTC.